This TCR beta chain was documented in a study of vaccination and CD4 T cells after COVID-19. Once obtained from cultured CD4+ T cells, the DNA was sequenced using the Oncomine TCR Beta short-read assay. From cultured CD4+ T cells, genomic DNA was extracted. TCRdb processed the PCR reads anew with MiXCR; each CDR3 protein has one entry. The sample holds 8,500 to 10,000 distinct CDR3 sequences; approximately 28% are singletons and the top ten take about 11%. Comments on this clonotype: Its antigen remains unidentified.

The treatment is: approximately nine-day PBMC culture with coronavirus spike peptide pools or control peptides (ViraFEST assay). Samples of CD4+ T cells were obtained from the unexposed donor before the COVID-19 pandemic (2011-2018). CDR3 length equals 17 residues. The V gene end was trimmed by 6 bases and the J gene end by 1 base; junction bases not matched to a gene: 16. Germline V gene data show CDR1 as SGHRS and CDR2 as YFSETQ. This clonotype was sampled from a human donor in good health. The sample consisted of CD4+ T cells from blood, cultured in vitro. This chain connects TRBV5-1 to TRBJ2-7, with 7 bases aligning to TRBD1. The CDR3 coding sequence is TGCGCCAGCACGGTGGCAGGGGGAATATCTGGGTCCTACGAGCAGTACTTC. Amino acids: CASTVAGGISGSYEQYF. Combining the CDR3 with reference TRBV5-1 and TRBJ2-7 gives the whole variable domain KAGVTQTPRYLIKTRGQQVTLSCSPISGHRSVSWYQQTPGQGLQFLFEYFSETQRNKGNFPGRFSGRQFSNSRSEMNVSTLELGDSALYLCASTVAGGISGSYEQYFGPGTRLTVT.